These 5 T cell receptor beta chains were sequenced from one sample in a study of blood T cell repertoires in COVID-19. Profiling relied on immunoSEQ multiplex PCR, and the TCRdb table lists in-frame clones only, not all of them. The table lists roughly 250,000 clones, roughly 87% of them singletons. Sequenced input: peripheral blood. The source is a man aged 60-69 years who had recovered from COVID-19.

This rearrangement joins TRBV2 to TRBJ2-1; 7 positions match TRBD1. CDR1 and CDR2 from the germline V gene are SNHLY and FYNNEI. The CDR3 runs to 16 residues. J gave up 6 bases and V 3 bases, and 11 bases lay outside the gene matches. Here the CDR3 DNA reads TGTGCCAGCAGTGAGGGAGACAGGGTTAAGGGCAATGAGCAGTTCTTC. Amino acid sequence: CASSEGDRVKGNEQFF.

The chain links TRBV10-2 to TRBJ2-1, with 11 bases matching TRBD2. This CDR3 has 15 amino acids. Germline V gene lookup returns CDR1 WSHSY and CDR2 SAAADI. Trimming at V came to 5 bases and at J to 9 bases, leaving 9 bases not matched to a gene. CDR3 protein: CASSSGTSGPSEQFF. For the CDR3, the DNA is TGCGCCAGCAGTTCCGGGACTAGCGGCCCAAGTGAGCAGTTCTTC.

The chain uses TRBV5-4 and TRBJ1-5, with D unresolved. Trimming cost V 0 bases and J 2 bases, with 21 bases left between them. The CDR3 contains 19 residues. Germline V gene sequence: CDR1 SGHNT, CDR2 YYREEE (reference sequence). The CDR3 here is CASSLVGRKAGSGNQPQHF. In DNA, the CDR3 is TGTGCCAGCAGCTTGGTCGGCCGCAAAGCGGGGAGCGGCAATCAGCCCCAGCATTTT.

The V gene is TRBV16, the J gene TRBJ1-1; D unresolved. CDR3 length: 13 amino acids. CDR1 is KGHSY and CDR2 is FQNENV in the germline V gene. Trimming shortened V by 4 bases and J by 5 bases, and 11 bases separated the two germline ends. In DNA form, the CDR3 reads TGTGCCAGCAGCCCCAATTGGCAGACTGAAGCTTTCTTT. It specifies CASSPNWQTEAFF.

The gene calls are TRBV2 and TRBJ2-7; the match to TRBD1 covers 9 bases. The CDR3 runs 14 residues. Looked up from germline, CDR1 is SNHLY and CDR2 is FYNNEI. Losses at the gene ends were 5 bases for V and 4 bases for J; bases not matched to a gene: 6. CDR3 bases: TGTGCCAGCAGTAAAGACAGGGGGTTGTACGAGCAGTACTTC. Translated, it gives CASSKDRGLYEQYF.